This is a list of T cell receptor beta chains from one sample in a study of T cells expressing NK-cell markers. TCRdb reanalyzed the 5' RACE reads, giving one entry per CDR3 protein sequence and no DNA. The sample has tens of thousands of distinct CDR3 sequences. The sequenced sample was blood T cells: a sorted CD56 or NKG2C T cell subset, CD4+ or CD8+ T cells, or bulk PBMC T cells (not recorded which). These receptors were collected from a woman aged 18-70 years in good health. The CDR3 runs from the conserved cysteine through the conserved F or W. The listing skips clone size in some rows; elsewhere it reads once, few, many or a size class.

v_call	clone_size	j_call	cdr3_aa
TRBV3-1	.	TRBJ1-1	CASSQALRGRRARNTEAFF
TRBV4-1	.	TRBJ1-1	CASSAATEGEAFF
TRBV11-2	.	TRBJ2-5	CASSPPETGIKETQYF
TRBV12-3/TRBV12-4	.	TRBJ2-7	CASSSRTSGGHEQYF
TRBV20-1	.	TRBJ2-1	CSARTDRGINEQFF
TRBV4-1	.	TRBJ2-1	CASSPNRDEQFF
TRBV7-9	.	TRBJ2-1	CASSQSGGGVPTGEQFF
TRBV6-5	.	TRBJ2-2	CASSYARSGELFF
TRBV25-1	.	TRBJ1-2	CASSESGQIWTGGAWNYGYTF
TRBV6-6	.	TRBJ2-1	CASSYGRGGEQFF
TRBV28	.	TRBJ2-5	CASSFLGGKATETQYF
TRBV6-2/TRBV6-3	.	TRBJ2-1	CASGASSNEQFF
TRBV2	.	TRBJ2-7	CASRGLEAPYEQYF
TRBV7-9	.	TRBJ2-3	CASSSVRGGRQDTQYF
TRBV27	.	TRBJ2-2	CASSLFSGGAGELFF
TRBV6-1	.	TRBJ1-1	CASSEGPENTEAFF
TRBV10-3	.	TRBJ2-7	CAISDEGGSYEQYF
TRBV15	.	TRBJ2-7	CATSTKSLAYEQYF
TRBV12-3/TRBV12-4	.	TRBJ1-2	CASSQGDYGYTF
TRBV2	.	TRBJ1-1	CASTTGTNTEAFF
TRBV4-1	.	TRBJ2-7	CASSQGQADSYEQYF
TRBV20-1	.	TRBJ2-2	CSARPDRDITGELFF
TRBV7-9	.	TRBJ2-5	CASSLGGSGGTQETQYF
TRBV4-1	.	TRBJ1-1	CASSQEWGGTEAFF
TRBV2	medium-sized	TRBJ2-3	CASSEVGTGALTDTQYF
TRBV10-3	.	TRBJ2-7	CAISEPSYEQYF
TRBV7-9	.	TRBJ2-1	CAGQDSSYNEQFF
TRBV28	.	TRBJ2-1	CASSFSVRGKAPSYNEQFF